The source of this TCR beta chain is a study of tumor-infiltrating lymphocytes in primary liver carcinoma. Comment on this clonotype: The junction departs from germline at one end; a sequencing error may be responsible.

CDR1 is SQVTM, CDR2 ANQGSEA, per germline. CDR3 length: 15 residues. Total RNA and DNA came together from roughly 20-30 mg of bulk tissue without cell sorting. Each participant had primary liver carcinoma, and surgical resection was the treatment. A primer in the constant region served to generate TCR beta cDNA from around 500 ng of total RNA. For TCR beta, libraries were produced by three nested multiplex PCR rounds using slightly modified ARM-PCR. PCR rounds one and two used TRBV1-TRBV30 forward primers with a C-beta reverse primer for roughly 9 cycles each. Each CDR3 protein gets one entry after TCRdb re-called the multiplex PCR reads with MiXCR. Of about 120,000 distinct CDR3 sequences listed, roughly 70% were seen once; the top ten hold 8.1%.

Sequencing input: tumor-adjacent normal liver tissue. The TCR sequence derives from a woman in her fifties or sixties with primary liver carcinoma and hepatitis B virus infection. This sequence joins TRBV29-1 and TRBJ2-5; 9 positions match TRBD2. The chain's CDR3 is CSVEIAGAAPKTHYF. CDR3 nucleotide sequence: TGCAGCGTTGAAATAGCGGGAGCCGCTCCGAAGACCCATTACTTC.